This T cell receptor (beta chain) was captured in a study of blood T cell repertoires in COVID-19. The wider study: Acute-phase and convalescent COVID-19 samples originated in the United States, Italy and Spain. From T cells, B-cell-depleted T cells, or PBMCs came the material, which was cDNA or gDNA.

In terms of age and location, participants ranged from roughly 18 to 90 years and lived in under 30 US areas. Allocation to cohorts depended on clinical history reported by the participants. Method: immunoSEQ multiplex PCR; TCRdb's copy keeps in-frame clones and lacks some. The sample holds more than 150,000 clones; approximately 83% are singletons and the top ten take about an eighth. The germline CDR1 and CDR2 sequences are ENHRY and SYGVKD. The CDR3 length is 14 residues. Losses at the gene ends were 2 bases for V and 2 bases for J; bases not matched to a gene: 3. The specimen was PBMCs or T cells enriched from blood (not recorded which). The chain carries TRBV10-3 and TRBJ2-7; 7 bases line up with TRBD2. The TCR originated in a woman aged 55-70 years who had recovered from COVID-19. The CDR3 here is CAISELAGAYEQYF. The DNA of the CDR3 is TGTGCCATCAGTGAGCTGGCGGGAGCCTACGAGCAGTACTTC.